This T cell receptor beta chain was retrieved from a study of CDR3 diversity in severe acne (dated by TCRdb to the late 2010s). On this clonotype: Which antigen it targets is not known. It has no much larger one-base neighbor in the sample; base qualities were not kept.

Libraries were constructed by PCR. The listed sequencing device is Illumina HiSeq 2000. TCRdb itself trimmed the public reads at Q25 with fastp, ran MiXCR and retained productive beta chains. For every CDR3 protein sequence, its rows merge into one entry that carries the most common genes and DNA. The sample table shows over 85,000 distinct CDR3 sequences, and about half are seen once. The top ten hold around 11% of the sample. The CDR3 has 13 amino acids, counting the end cysteine and phenylalanine. The entry retains the CDR3 DNA only, 39 bases that are in frame from base 1. A distance of 9 bases separates the germline ends of V and J, which lose 2 bases and 4 bases respectively. In the germline V gene, CDR1 corresponds to SQVTM and CDR2 to ANQGSEA.

This clonotype originated in a male donor with acne. Sequencing was performed on blood. The chain couples TRBV29-1 to TRBJ2-1; the D gene is perhaps TRBD1, from 6 matching bases. The DNA sequence is TGCAGCGTTGAATGGGACACATACAATGAGCAGTTCTTC. It encodes CSVEWDTYNEQFF.